The 29 T cell receptor beta chains listed next were all sequenced from one sample in a study of T cell responses to AZD1222 COVID-19 vaccine. Produced via immunoSEQ multiplex PCR; TCRdb's table is partial and in-frame only. The sample has 110,000 or so clones; over 80% are singletons. Sequenced material: peripheral blood, taken on day 0 of AZD1222 vaccination. The origin of the receptors is an adult in good health.

V gene TRBV5-8 combines with J gene TRBJ2-3; 7 bases agree with TRBD1. Trimming removed 7 bases from V and 0 bases from J; junction bases left unmatched: 2. The CDR3 has 13 residues. CDR1 SGHTS and CDR2 YDEGEE come from the germline V gene. The CDR3 DNA reads as TGTGCCAGCCAGGGACAGAGCACAGATACGCAGTATTTT. It translates to CASQGQSTDTQYF.

V gene TRBV7-2 combines with J gene TRBJ1-2, with 9 bases lining up with TRBD1. There are 14 residues in the CDR3. Germline CDR1 and CDR2: SGHTA and FQGNSA. V was pared by 0 bases and J by 8 bases, with 4 bases of the junction left unmatched. Here the CDR3 reads CASSLADRGEGYTF. Here the CDR3 DNA reads TGTGCCAGCAGCTTAGCAGACAGGGGGGAAGGCTACACCTTC.

This clone was seen a few times. V gene TRBV2 combines with J gene TRBJ1-1; TRBD1 is a possible D gene (5 bases). Trimming took off 7 bases at V and 5 bases at J, with 17 bases between the two ends. Germline values: CDR1 SNHLY, CDR2 FYNNEI. This CDR3 has 14 amino acids. In DNA, the CDR3 is TGTGCCAGCACCCCAGGGAGGGTGGGTACTGAAGCTTTCTTT. It translates to CASTPGRVGTEAFF.

The rearrangement links TRBV27 to TRBJ1-2; TRBD1 matches at 7 bases. CDR1 and CDR2 from the germline V gene are MNHEY and SMNVEV (reference sequence). The CDR3 sequence is 13 residues long. V shed 10 bases, J shed 6 bases, and the junction held 11 bases outside the gene matches. The CDR3 protein is CATRQTGNHGYTF. In DNA form, the CDR3 reads TGTGCCACCAGGCAGACAGGGAATCATGGCTACACCTTC.

This clone was observed a single time. The chain links TRBV19 to TRBJ2-2; TRBD2 aligns across 11 bases. Germline V gene data show CDR1 as LNHDA and CDR2 as SQIVND (reference sequence). V lost 5 bases, J lost 4 bases, and 18 bases stayed unmatched. The CDR3 length is 20 residues. The CDR3 reads CASSLQTIAGGPDGTGELFF. The CDR3 region has the DNA TGTGCCAGTAGTCTTCAAACGATAGCGGGGGGGCCGGATGGCACCGGGGAGCTGTTTTTT.

This clone was found a few times. The chain combines TRBV7-2 with TRBJ1-4, with a weak D call TRBD1 (6 bases). V was pared by 5 bases and J by 7 bases, with 17 bases between. The germline gives CDR1 SGHTA, CDR2 FQGNSA. There are 15 residues in the CDR3. CDR3 nucleotide sequence: TGTGCCAGCAGCCCCCAAACAGGGTTAGGTGAAAAACTGTTTTTT. Its protein product is CASSPQTGLGEKLFF.

V usage is TRBV6-2 or TRBV6-3 and J usage is TRBJ2-7, with 7 bases aligning to TRBD1. J was trimmed by 3 bases and V by 6 bases; bases with no gene match: 23. CDR1 is MNHEY, CDR2 SVGEGT, per germline. The CDR3 contains 19 residues. The CDR3 coding sequence is TGTGCCAGCAGCAAGAGACAGGGTCAAACAATGGCTTCGAACTACGAGCAGTACTTC. Encoded protein: CASSKRQGQTMASNYEQYF.

This chain uses TRBV9 with TRBJ2-5; perhaps TRBD1 as D (5 bases). CDR3 length: 16 residues. With 5 bases removed from V and 5 bases from J, the gap between germline ends came to 22 bases. In germline, CDR1 is SGDLS, CDR2 YYNGEE. The DNA of the CDR3 is TGTGCCAGCAGGAAAGGGGAAGGAGTCGTCGGGGAGACCCAGTACTTC. It encodes CASRKGEGVVGETQYF.

This clone was detected a few times. The chain recombines TRBV5-4 with TRBJ1-6, with a weak D call TRBD1 (6 bases). This CDR3 comprises 15 residues. V shed 4 bases and J shed 0 bases, with 8 bases lying between them. Germline V CDR1 and CDR2: SGHNT, YYREEE (reference sequence). CDR3 coding DNA: TGTGCCAGCAGCCTGGACAGCTCCTATAATTCACCCCTCCACTTT. Amino acid sequence: CASSLDSSYNSPLHF.

This rearrangement joins TRBV6-2 or TRBV6-3 to TRBJ1-5; D perhaps matches TRBD1 (6 bases). CDR3 size: 15 residues. Germline CDR1 is MNHEY and CDR2 is SVGEGT. V was trimmed by 6 bases and J by 2 bases, leaving 14 bases between them. In DNA, the CDR3 is TGTGCCAGCAGCCAGACAGGTGAGGGCAATCAGCCCCAGCATTTT. As protein: CASSQTGEGNQPQHF.

The chain couples TRBV2 to TRBJ1-5; D is undetermined. Germline CDR1 reads SNHLY; CDR2 reads FYNNEI. Trimming left V 7 bases short and J 3 bases short, with 10 bases between. CDR3 length: 13 residues. CDR3 sequence (DNA): TGTGCCAGCACCGGCCGGCCCAATCAGCCCCAGCATTTT. Translated, it gives CASTGRPNQPQHF.

The V call is TRBV5-1, the J call TRBJ2-3, with 7 bases matching TRBD1. CDR3 length: 16 amino acids. The J segment lost 7 bases and the V segment lost 0 bases, leaving 11 bases of the junction unmatched. Germline CDR1 SGHRS, CDR2 YFSETQ. For the CDR3, the DNA is TGCGCCAGCAGCTTGGATCGACTCACCAGGGGGAATACGCAGTATTTT. Translating gives CASSLDRLTRGNTQYF.

By share, this clone ranks as medium-sized. This CDR3 is CASSIVGTSNQPQHF. In DNA form, the CDR3 reads TGTGCCAGTAGTATAGTCGGCACGAGCAATCAGCCCCAGCATTTT. The chain recombines TRBV19 with TRBJ1-5, with D hard to call. Germline CDR1 reads LNHDA; CDR2 reads SQIVND (reference sequence). The CDR3 contains 15 residues. The V and J ends lost 1 base and 1 base respectively, with 8 bases between them.

V and J are TRBV7-8 and TRBJ1-5, with D perhaps matching TRBD1 (6 bases). CDR1 SGHVS and CDR2 FQNEAQ come from the germline V gene. This CDR3 spans 16 amino acids. V gave up 2 bases and J gave up 0 bases, with 11 bases separating them. The CDR3 loop is CASSLWGRGSNQPQHF. The DNA of the CDR3 is TGTGCCAGCAGCTTATGGGGCAGGGGTAGCAATCAGCCCCAGCATTTT.

This clone was observed a single time. The rearrangement uses TRBV18 and TRBJ1-2, with 9 bases matching TRBD1. J gave up 8 bases and V 0 bases, and 4 bases lay outside the gene matches. Germline-derived CDR1 and CDR2 are KGHSH and LQKENI. This CDR3 is built from 14 residues. CDR3 nucleotides: TGTGCCAGCTCACCACCTTGGGACAGGGACGGCTACACCTTC. It encodes CASSPPWDRDGYTF.

The gene calls are TRBV29-1 and TRBJ1-4, with a possible D match to TRBD1 (5 bases). The germline CDR1 and CDR2 sequences are SQVTM and ANQGSEA. Trimming cost V 7 bases and J 12 bases, with 21 bases left between them. The CDR3 runs to 13 residues. In DNA, the CDR3 is TGCAGCGCCGCAGGACACGCATTAAGTGAACTGTTTTTT. Its translation is CSAAGHALSELFF.

The chain recombines TRBV6-5 with TRBJ1-2, with a weak D call TRBD1 (5 bases). The CDR3 is 13 residues long. Per the germline V gene, CDR1 is MNHEY and CDR2 is SVGAGI. Trimming stripped 5 bases from V and 0 bases from J, with 7 bases between. This CDR3 reads CASSRQTNYGYTF. The CDR3 DNA sequence: TGTGCCAGCAGTAGACAGACTAACTATGGCTACACCTTC.

The chain combines TRBV27 with TRBJ2-5; 8 bases agree with TRBD1. The CDR3 is 16 amino acids. Losses at the gene ends were 2 bases for V and 7 bases for J; bases not matched to a gene: 12. Germline V CDR1 and CDR2: MNHEY, SMNVEV (reference sequence). The CDR3 sequence: CASSLTEQGDRGTQYF. Here the CDR3 DNA reads TGTGCCAGCAGTTTAACGGAACAGGGGGATCGGGGGACCCAGTACTTC.

The sample holds one count of this clone. The V gene is TRBV7-6, the J gene TRBJ2-1, with D hard to call. Germline loops: CDR1 SGHVS, CDR2 FNYEAQ. V lost 1 base and J lost 3, with 10 bases in between. The CDR3 has 15 amino acids. CDR3 amino acids: CASSLVGDNYNEQFF. DNA of the CDR3: TGTGCCAGCAGCTTAGTTGGAGACAACTACAATGAGCAGTTCTTC.

The chain joins TRBV27 to TRBJ1-1, with 9 bases fitting TRBD1. The V and J ends lost 6 bases and 1 base, in that order; junction bases with no gene match: 6. The length of the CDR3 is 15 residues. Germline-derived CDR1 and CDR2 are MNHEY and SMNVEV (reference sequence). The CDR3 region is CASRTLGQGNTEAFF. CDR3 in DNA: TGTGCCAGCAGAACCTTGGGACAGGGGAACACTGAAGCTTTCTTT.

The chain combines TRBV7-9 with TRBJ2-7; a possible D gene is TRBD1 (6 bases). V was clipped by 6 bases and J by 3 bases, with 12 bases between them. This CDR3 has 13 amino acids. Germline V gene lookup returns CDR1 SEHNR and CDR2 FQNEAQ (reference sequence). The CDR3 loop reads CASRAGQNYEQYF. CDR3 sequence (DNA): TGTGCCAGCAGGGCCGGACAGAACTACGAGCAGTACTTC.

This clone is a singleton in its sample. The rearrangement uses TRBV7-9 and TRBJ1-2, with TRBD1 identical over 8 bases. J gave up 8 bases and V 6 bases, and 17 bases lay outside the gene matches. The V gene's germline CDR1 is SEHNR and CDR2 FQNEAQ (reference sequence). The CDR3 covers 16 residues. The CDR3 nucleotides are TGTGCCAGCAGTAAAAGGGCATTGACAGGGGCGGGCGGCTACACCTTC. Its translation is CASSKRALTGAGGYTF. The whole variable domain, remainder taken from reference TRBV7-9 and TRBJ1-2, is DTGVSQNPRHKITKRGQNVTFRCDPISEHNRLYWYRQTLGQGPEFLTYFQNEAQLEKSRLLSDRFSAERPKGSFSTLEIQRTEQGDSAMYLCASSKRALTGAGGYTFGSGTRLTVV.

The rearrangement uses TRBV6-2 or TRBV6-3 and TRBJ2-3, with TRBD1 matching over 10 bases. This CDR3 contains 17 residues. V shed 6 bases, J shed 3 bases, and the junction held 12 bases outside the gene matches. Germline values: CDR1 MNHEY, CDR2 SVGEGT. The chain's CDR3 is CASSRDRGRGLTDTQYF. The DNA of the CDR3 is TGTGCCAGCAGCCGGGACAGGGGTCGAGGTTTGACAGATACGCAGTATTTT.

This chain joins TRBV15 and TRBJ1-4, with 7 bases aligning to TRBD1. V shed 1 base and J 3 bases; nucleotides not matched to a gene: 2. The CDR3 is made up of 15 amino acids. Germline CDR1 reads LNHNV; CDR2 reads YYDKDF (reference sequence). The CDR3 region has the DNA TGTGCCACCAGCAGAGGGGGACAGCCTAATGAAAAACTGTTTTTT. It is translated as CATSRGGQPNEKLFF.

The V gene is TRBV5-1, the J gene TRBJ2-1; TRBD2 matches 15 bases. The CDR3 is 17 residues long. Germline CDR1 is SGHRS and CDR2 is YFSETQ. J gave up 4 bases and V 0 bases, and 2 bases lay outside the gene matches. CDR3 sequence (DNA): TGCGCCAGCAGCTTGGACGGACTAGCGGGGGGGTACAATGAGCAGTTCTTC. Its translation: CASSLDGLAGGYNEQFF.

The chain combines TRBV7-9 with TRBJ1-1, with D maybe TRBD1 (5 bases). The V gene's germline CDR1 is SEHNR and CDR2 FQNEAQ (reference sequence). CDR3 size: 11 residues. The germline V and J ends were trimmed by 5 bases and 8 bases, with 9 bases remaining between them. The CDR3 nucleotides are TGTGCCAGCAGCCTTCAGGGAGAAGCTTTCTTT. Its protein is CASSLQGEAFF.

The chain employs TRBV19 and TRBJ2-5; D call uncertain. Trimming stripped 1 base from V and 2 bases from J, with 11 bases between. CDR1 LNHDA and CDR2 SQIVND come from the germline V gene (reference sequence). This CDR3 is built from 15 residues. Here the CDR3 DNA reads TGTGCCAGTAGTATAGTACGTGGGCCACAAGAGACCCAGTACTTC. It yields the protein CASSIVRGPQETQYF.

The chain uses TRBV19 and TRBJ2-3; TRBD2 matches 9 bases. Per the germline V gene, CDR1 is LNHDA and CDR2 is SQIVND (reference sequence). This CDR3 is built from 14 residues. V lost 7 bases and J lost 0; bases outside the gene matches: 2. The CDR3 loop reads CASNSGGSTDTQYF. CDR3 nucleotides: TGTGCCAGTAATAGCGGGGGAAGCACAGATACGCAGTATTTT.

The chain is built from TRBV10-2 and TRBJ1-5, with a weak D call TRBD1 (6 bases). This CDR3 spans 13 amino acids. V gave up 6 bases and J gave up 2 bases, with 8 bases separating them. Germline CDR1 reads WSHSY; CDR2 reads SAAADI. The CDR3 DNA reads TGCGCCAGCAGACAGGGCGGCAATCAGCCCCAGCATTTT. Translating gives CASRQGGNQPQHF.